Listed here is a single TCR beta chain. Its target is unknown. These data are taken from a study of cytomegalovirus exposure and HLA in healthy donors. Study-wide results and limits: Investigators reported 150 to 200 TCR beta chains as tied to cytomegalovirus.

Looked up from germline, CDR1 is SQVTM and CDR2 is ANQGSEA. The CDR3 sequence is 14 residues long. Trimming took 2 bases from V and 2 from J, leaving 10 bases between them. 13 Jbeta primers and 60 Vbeta primers were used for the PCR. Libraries were prepared by immunoSEQ multiplex PCR; TCRdb keeps only in-frame clonotypes and omits some of them. The table includes about 170,000 clones, 84% detected once. Input material: PBMCs. This chain uses TRBV29-1 with TRBJ2-1, with D maybe TRBD2 (6 bases). This clonotype was obtained from a boy younger than 10 in good health and CMV-seronegative. The CDR3 reads CSVERASAYNEQFF. The CDR3 DNA follows: TGCAGCGTTGAAAGGGCTAGCGCCTACAATGAGCAGTTCTTC.